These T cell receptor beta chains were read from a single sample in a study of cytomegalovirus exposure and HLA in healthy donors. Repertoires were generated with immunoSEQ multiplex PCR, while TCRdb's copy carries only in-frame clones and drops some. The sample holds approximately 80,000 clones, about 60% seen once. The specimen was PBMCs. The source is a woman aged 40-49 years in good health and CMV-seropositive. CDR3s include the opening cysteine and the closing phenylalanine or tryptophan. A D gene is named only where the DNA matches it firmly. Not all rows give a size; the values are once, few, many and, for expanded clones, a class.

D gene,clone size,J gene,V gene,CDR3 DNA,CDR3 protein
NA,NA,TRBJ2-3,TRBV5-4,TGTGCCAGCAGCTTGGCGTTCGACAGAGACACGCAGTATTTT,CASSLAFDRDTQYF
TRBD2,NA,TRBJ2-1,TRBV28,TGTGCCAGCAGGAATAGCGGGAGTGATGGCAATGAGCAGTTCTTC,CASRNSGSDGNEQFF
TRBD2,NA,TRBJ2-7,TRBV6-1,TGTGCCAGCAGACCCGGACTAGCGGACTACGAGCAGTACTTC,CASRPGLADYEQYF
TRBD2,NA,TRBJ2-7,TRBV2,TGTGCCAGCAGTGAAGGCGGGCACGGCGGGAGTAGGTTC,CASSEGGHGGSRF
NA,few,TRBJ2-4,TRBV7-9,TGTGCCAGCAGCTTAGTGGCGGAAAACATTCAGTACTTC,CASSLVAENIQYF
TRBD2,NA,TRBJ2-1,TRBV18,TGTGCCAGCTCAACTCAGCGGGGAGGGGACAATGAGCAGTTCTTC,CASSTQRGGDNEQFF
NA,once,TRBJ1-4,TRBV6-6,TGTGCCAGCAGTTACGCCGAGTGGGCCGGGGGGGGAAAACTGTTTTTT,CASSYAEWAGGGKLFF
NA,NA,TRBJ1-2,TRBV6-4,TGTGCCAGCAGCCAGGGTCGAGATGGCTACACCTTC,CASSQGRDGYTF
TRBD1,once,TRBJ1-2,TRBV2,TGTGCCAGAGGACAGGGCTGGGACTATGGCTACACCTTC,CARGQGWDYGYTF
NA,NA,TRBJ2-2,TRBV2,TGTGCCAGCAGTGAGAATCCGGAGAGGGAGCTGTTTTTT,CASSENPERELFF
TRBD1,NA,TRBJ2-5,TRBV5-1,TGCGCCAGCAGCTCGGCGGGACAGGGGGCTAGGGAGACCCAGTACTTC,CASSSAGQGARETQYF
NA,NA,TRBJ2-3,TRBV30,TGTGCCTGGCCCATCATACCGACTCTCTCAGATACGCAGTATTTT,CAWPIIPTLSDTQYF
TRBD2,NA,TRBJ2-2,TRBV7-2,TGTGCCAGCACTCCCGGACTAGCGGATGACACCGGGGAGCTGTTTTTT,CASTPGLADDTGELFF
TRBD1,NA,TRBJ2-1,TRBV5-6,TGTGCCAGCAGCCGCGGACAGGGCTACAATGAGCAGTTCTTC,CASSRGQGYNEQFF
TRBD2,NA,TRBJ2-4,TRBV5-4,TGTGCCAGCAGCTGGGCGACTAGCGGGACTGGTTCCAAAAACATTCAGTACTTC,CASSWATSGTGSKNIQYF
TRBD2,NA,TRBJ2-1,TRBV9,TGTGCCAGCAGCGATAGCGGGAGTTCCTACAATGAGCAGTTCTTC,CASSDSGSSYNEQFF
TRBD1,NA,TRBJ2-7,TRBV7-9,TGTGCCAGCAGCTTAAGTGGGACAGGGAGGTACGAGCAGTACTTC,CASSLSGTGRYEQYF
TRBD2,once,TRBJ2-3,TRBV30,TGTGCCTGGAGTGTAGGACTAGCGGGAGTCACAGATACGCAGTATTTT,CAWSVGLAGVTDTQYF
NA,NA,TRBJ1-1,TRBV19,TGTGCCAGTAGCCCTCGACAGAACACTGAAGCTTTCTTT,CASSPRQNTEAFF
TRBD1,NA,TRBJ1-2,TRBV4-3,TGCGCCAGCAGCCAAGAGGTGGGGACAGGGGCTGGCTACACCTTC,CASSQEVGTGAGYTF
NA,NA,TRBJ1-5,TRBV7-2,TGTGCCAGCAGCGCGACCCAGGGCGCAAATCAGCCCCAGCATTTT,CASSATQGANQPQHF
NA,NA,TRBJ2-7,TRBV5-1,TGCGCCAGCAGCCCTTCTGGCGGACAGCGGAGGAACGAGCAGTACTTC,CASSPSGGQRRNEQYF
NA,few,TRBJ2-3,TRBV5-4,TGTGCCAGCAGCCCAAAAGGACAGATTGATACGCAGTATTTT,CASSPKGQIDTQYF
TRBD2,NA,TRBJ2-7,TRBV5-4,TGTGCCAGCACCAGAGGGACTAGTAGGTACGAGCAGTACTTC,CASTRGTSRYEQYF
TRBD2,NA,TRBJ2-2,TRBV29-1,TGCAGCGCCTTGAGCGGGGGCACCGGGGAGCTGTTTTTT,CSALSGGTGELFF
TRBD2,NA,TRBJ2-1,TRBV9,TGTGCCAGCAGCGTAGAGGCCAGCGGGACTTACAATGAGCAGTTCTTC,CASSVEASGTYNEQFF
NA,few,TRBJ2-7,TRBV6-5,TGTGCCAGCAGTTCGGGGGAAGGGGCCTGGCGCGAGCAGTACTTC,CASSSGEGAWREQYF
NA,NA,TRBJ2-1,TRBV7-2,TGTGCCAGCAGCCCCCGGGGTAGCTCAAATGAGCAGTTCTTC,CASSPRGSSNEQFF
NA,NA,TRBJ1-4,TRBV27,TGTGCCAGCAGTCTACAGGGCTTAGGTGAAAAACTGTTTTTT,CASSLQGLGEKLFF
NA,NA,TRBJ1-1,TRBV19,TGTGCCAGTAGTATAACCCGGAGAACTGAAGCTTTCTTT,CASSITRRTEAFF
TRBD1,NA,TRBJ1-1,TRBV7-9,TGTGCCAGCAGCTTAAGGCAGGGGGGATCTGAAGCTTTCTTT,CASSLRQGGSEAFF
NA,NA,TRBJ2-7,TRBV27,TGTGCCCCGGAGAAGATTTACGAGCAGTACTTC,CAPEKIYEQYF
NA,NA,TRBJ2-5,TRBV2,TGTGCCAGCAGTGAATTGTCAGAACAAGAGACCCAGTACTTC,CASSELSEQETQYF
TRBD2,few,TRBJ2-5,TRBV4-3,TGCGCCAGCAGCCAAGAATCCGGCGGGAGAGAGACCCAGTACTTC,CASSQESGGRETQYF
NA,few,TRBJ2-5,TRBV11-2,TGTGCCAGCAGCTTAAGCGCGGGCCCCCGCGAGACCCAGTACTTC,CASSLSAGPRETQYF
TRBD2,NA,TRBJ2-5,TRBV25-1,TGTGCCAGCAGTGAATATGCTAGCGGGAGCACCCAAGAGACCCAGTACTTC,CASSEYASGSTQETQYF
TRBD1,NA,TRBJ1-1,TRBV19,TGTGCCAGTAGAGGGGACAGCATCACTGAAGCTTTCTTT,CASRGDSITEAFF
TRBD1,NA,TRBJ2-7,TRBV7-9,TGTGCCACCTACCGGGACAGGGAACGCGAGCAGTACTTC,CATYRDREREQYF
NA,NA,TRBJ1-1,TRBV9,TGTGCCAGCAGCGTAGGAGGGGGACCTGAAACTTTCTTT,CASSVGGGPETFF
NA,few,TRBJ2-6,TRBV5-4,TGTGCCAGCAGCTTGGACTTTATCTCTGGGGCCAACGTCCTGACTTTC,CASSLDFISGANVLTF
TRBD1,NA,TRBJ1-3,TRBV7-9,TGTGCCAGCAGCTTAACAGGGGCTGGAAACACCATATATTTT,CASSLTGAGNTIYF
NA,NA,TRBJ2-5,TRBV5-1,TGCGCCAGCAGCTTCGAAGAGACCCAGTACTTC,CASSFEETQYF
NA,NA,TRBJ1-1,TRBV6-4,TGTGCCAGCAGAGCCCAGGGTTTTTCTGGAGCTGAAGCTTTCTTT,CASRAQGFSGAEAFF
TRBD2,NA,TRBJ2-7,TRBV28,TGTGCCAGCAGTCCTTGGGGAGGGCGGCTCGAGCAGTACTTC,CASSPWGGRLEQYF
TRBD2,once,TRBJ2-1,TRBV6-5,TGTGCCAGCACGGGAGGGCTAGCGGACTACAATGAGCAGTTCTTC,CASTGGLADYNEQFF
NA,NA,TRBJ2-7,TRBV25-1,TGTGCCAGCAGTGAACAGGGGAAACCTGGATACGAGCAGTACTTC,CASSEQGKPGYEQYF
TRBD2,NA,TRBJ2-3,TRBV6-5,TGTGCCAGCAGTTACTCGACTAGCGGCTTCACAGATACGCAGTATTTT,CASSYSTSGFTDTQYF
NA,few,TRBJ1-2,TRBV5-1,TGCGCCAGCAGGAGAGAAGCCTTTGTTAACTATGGCTACACCTTC,CASRREAFVNYGYTF
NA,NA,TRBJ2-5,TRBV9,TGTGCCAGCAGCGTAGCTCGGGGCCAAGAGACCCAGTACTTC,CASSVARGQETQYF
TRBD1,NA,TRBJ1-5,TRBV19,TGTGCCAGTACCGCAGGCATCGGACAGGGCCAGCCCCAGCATTTT,CASTAGIGQGQPQHF